The 32 T cell receptor beta chains below were found in one sample sequenced in a study of blood T cell repertoires in COVID-19. Data came from immunoSEQ multiplex PCR; TCRdb stores just in-frame clones and leaves some out. The sample yields 120,000 or so clones, around 80% seen once. Sequencing was performed on peripheral blood. All receptors derive from a man aged 60 to 75 with active or convalescent COVID-19.

This clone was seen a single time. V is TRBV6-2 or TRBV6-3 and J is TRBJ2-2; 11 positions agree with TRBD1. CDR3 length equals 18 residues. J was trimmed by 3 bases and V by 4 bases; bases with no gene match: 10. Germline V CDR1 and CDR2: MNHEY, SVGEGT. The chain's CDR3 is CASSFYLPGQGDTGELFF. The CDR3 region has the DNA TGTGCCAGCAGTTTCTACCTACCGGGACAGGGGGACACCGGGGAGCTGTTTTTT.

The chain recombines TRBV5-4 with TRBJ2-7, with 7 bases that match TRBD1. Germline V gene sequence: CDR1 SGHNT, CDR2 YYREEE (reference sequence). Trimming at V came to 0 bases and at J to 2 bases, leaving 8 bases not matched to a gene. This CDR3 region has 16 residues. CDR3 sequence: CASSLGPGQNPYEQYF. As DNA, the CDR3 is TGTGCCAGCAGCTTGGGTCCGGGACAGAACCCCTACGAGCAGTACTTC.

The chain uses TRBV11-2 and TRBJ2-1; 11 nucleotides match TRBD2. Germline-derived CDR1 and CDR2 are SGHAT and FQNNGV. The CDR3 totals 13 residues. CDR3: CGSSGRVGGEQFF. CDR3 sequence (DNA): TGTGGCAGTAGCGGGAGGGTGGGGGGTGAGCAGTTCTTC.

A word on this clone: The same CDR3 also results from other DNA sequences found in this sample. The V call is TRBV5-5, the J call TRBJ1-5; no reliable D call. CDR1 and CDR2 from the germline V gene are SGHKS and YYEKEE (reference sequence). V gave up 0 bases and J gave up 4 bases, with 5 bases separating them. CDR3 length: 13 residues. The CDR3 DNA sequence: TGTGCCAGCAGCTTGGACAGTAATCAGCCCCAGCATTTT. It yields the protein CASSLDSNQPQHF.

This chain joins TRBV28 and TRBJ2-3; a weak D match, TRBD1 (6 bases). Per the germline V gene, CDR1 is MDHEN and CDR2 is SYDVKM. CDR3 length: 11 amino acids. Trimming pared 6 bases from V and 11 bases from J, leaving 12 bases between. CDR3 in DNA: TGTGCCAGCAGCTCCGACAGGCTGCAGTATTTT. This encodes CASSSDRLQYF.

This clone was seen a few times. The CDR3 sequence: CASSLGMNTEAFF. CDR3 nucleotide sequence: TGTGCCAGCTCACTCGGGATGAACACTGAAGCTTTCTTT. The chain is built from TRBV18 and TRBJ1-1; D unclear. The CDR3 consists of 13 residues. Germline V CDR1 and CDR2: KGHSH, LQKENI. The V end was cut by 4 bases, the J end by 0 bases, with 6 bases between. Drawing the rest from reference TRBV18 and TRBJ1-1, the complete variable domain is NAGVMQNPRHLVRRRGQEARLRCSPMKGHSHVYWYRQLPEEGLKFMVYLQKENIIDESGMPKERFSAEFPKEGPSILRIQQVVRGDSAAYFCASSLGMNTEAFFGQGTRLTVV.

CDR3 nucleotide sequence: TGTGCGCCGCCCCCCGACAGAATAGTCAGCAATCAGCCCCAGCATTTT. Translation: CAPPPDRIVSNQPQHF. The rearrangement links TRBV4-2 to TRBJ1-5, with TRBD1 as a possible D gene (5 bases). CDR1 and CDR2 from the germline V gene are LGHNA and YNFKEQ. The CDR3 spans 16 residues.

The V and J genes are TRBV28 and TRBJ1-5; D perhaps matches TRBD1 (5 bases). Germline CDR1 MDHEN, CDR2 SYDVKM. The CDR3 sequence is 15 residues long. V was shortened by 7 bases and J by 4 bases, with 17 bases between the two germline ends. This CDR3 is CASTGGGAENQPQHF. DNA for the CDR3: TGTGCCAGCACCGGGGGTGGGGCTGAGAATCAGCCCCAGCATTTT.

The chain couples TRBV7-9 to TRBJ2-7; a weak D match, TRBD2 (5 bases). Germline CDR1 is SEHNR and CDR2 is FQNEAQ (reference sequence). Trimming shortened V by 4 bases and J by 6 bases, and 16 bases separated the two germline ends. The CDR3 has 14 amino acids. The CDR3 DNA is TGTGCCAGCAGCTCCCACGACGGGGTAGGCGAGCAGTACTTC. It codes for CASSSHDGVGEQYF.

This chain connects TRBV5-1 to TRBJ2-1, with TRBD1 as a possible D gene (6 bases). The CDR3 sequence is 14 residues long. With 4 bases removed from V and 6 bases from J, the gap between germline ends came to 14 bases. Per germline, CDR1 SGHRS and CDR2 YFSETQ. The CDR3 DNA sequence: TGCGCCAGCAGCGAGGACAGTGAAGTCAATGAGCAGTTCTTC. Encoded protein: CASSEDSEVNEQFF.

DNA of the CDR3: TGTGCCAGCAGCTTATATCCCCGACAGACCGGGGAGCTGTTTTTT. Its protein is CASSLYPRQTGELFF. The J gene is TRBJ2-2, the V gene TRBV7-9; the D gene is possibly TRBD1 (5 bases). From germline, CDR1 is SEHNR and CDR2 FQNEAQ (reference sequence). The CDR3 is made up of 15 amino acids. V lost 2 bases and J lost 5, with 12 bases in between. The full variable domain, with the rest looked up from reference TRBV7-9 and TRBJ2-2, is DTGVSQNPRHKITKRGQNVTFRCDPISEHNRLYWYRQTLGQGPEFLTYFQNEAQLEKSRLLSDRFSAERPKGSFSTLEIQRTEQGDSAMYLCASSLYPRQTGELFFGEGSRLTVL.

This clone came up once. The chain links TRBV7-3 to TRBJ2-5, with a weak D call TRBD2 (7 bases). The CDR3 has 13 amino acids. The V end was cut by 3 bases, the J end by 5 bases, with 10 bases between. Per germline, CDR1 SGHTA and CDR2 FQGTGA. For the CDR3, the DNA is TGTGCCAGCAGCTTCGGGGGGCCCGAGACCCAGTACTTC. Translation gives CASSFGGPETQYF.

The rearrangement uses TRBV5-1 and TRBJ2-2; D gene uncertain. Between the trimmed V and J ends, which lost 1 base and 6 bases, there was a span of 10 bases. The CDR3 is 14 residues long. Germline assignment: CDR1 SGHRS and CDR2 YFSETQ. CDR3 sequence reads: CASSLRQASGELFF. CDR3 bases: TGCGCCAGCAGCTTGCGTCAGGCATCCGGGGAGCTGTTTTTT.

The chain has TRBV28 and TRBJ2-6; the match to TRBD1 covers 7 bases. V gave up 6 bases and J gave up 4 bases; unmatched junction bases: 6. CDR1 and CDR2 (germline): MDHEN, SYDVKM. The CDR3 runs 15 residues. CDR3 nucleotide sequence: TGTGCCAGCAGAGGGGGACAGCAGGGGGCCAACGTCCTGACTTTC. Protein product: CASRGGQQGANVLTF.

This clone was counted a single time. The chain carries TRBV6-6 and TRBJ2-7; 7 nucleotides align to TRBD1. The CDR3 consists of 15 residues. V lost 11 bases and J lost 1; bases outside the gene matches: 14. The germline V gene encodes CDR1 MNHNY and CDR2 SVGAGI (reference sequence). The CDR3 loop is CASQAVGTASYEQYF. DNA for the CDR3: TGTGCCTCACAAGCTGTGGGGACAGCTTCCTACGAGCAGTACTTC.

This clone was seen only once. The V call is TRBV2, the J call TRBJ2-5; 7 bases fit TRBD2. Germline V gene sequence: CDR1 SNHLY, CDR2 FYNNEI. This CDR3 is 15 amino acids long. The ends lost 10 bases at V and 4 bases at J; junction bases unmatched: 15. This CDR3 reads CATERLAGGGETQYF. Here the CDR3 DNA reads TGTGCCACAGAAAGACTAGCTGGCGGAGGAGAGACCCAGTACTTC.

This chain joins TRBV3-1 (or the pseudogene TRBV3-2) and TRBJ2-5, with D maybe TRBD2 (6 bases). CDR1 and CDR2 from the germline V gene are LGHDT and YNNKEL (reference sequence). Trimming left V 5 bases short and J 5 bases short, with 12 bases between. The CDR3 totals 13 residues. In DNA, the CDR3 is TGTGCCAGCAGCTTTGGGACTCAGGAGACCCAGTACTTC. This codes for CASSFGTQETQYF.

This clone showed up just a few times. The chain has TRBV7-6 and TRBJ1-1; D is uncertain. The germline V gene encodes CDR1 SGHVS and CDR2 FNYEAQ. V was clipped by 0 bases and J by 7 bases, with 15 bases between them. The CDR3 has 15 amino acids. CDR3 in amino acids: CASSLASGTGGEAFF. In DNA form, the CDR3 reads TGTGCCAGCAGCTTAGCTTCCGGAACCGGCGGTGAAGCTTTCTTT.

This clone was recorded at least ten times. V and J are TRBV19 and TRBJ1-5, with D perhaps matching TRBD1 (5 bases). Germline CDR1 is LNHDA and CDR2 is SQIVND (reference sequence). V lost 7 bases to trimming and J lost 2 bases, with 21 bases between them. The CDR3 covers 17 residues. The CDR3 bases are TGTGCCAGTAAATTCGGGATGGGGGGAGGAGGCAATCAGCCCCAGCATTTT. It codes for CASKFGMGGGGNQPQHF.

This clone was counted many times. This chain joins TRBV27 and TRBJ1-2; 8 bases match TRBD1. The CDR3 runs 14 residues. Per germline, CDR1 MNHEY and CDR2 SMNVEV (reference sequence). The J segment lost 8 bases and the V segment lost 0 bases, leaving 5 bases of the junction unmatched. The chain's CDR3 is CASSLSGQGGGYTF. DNA for the CDR3: TGTGCCAGCAGTTTATCCGGACAGGGCGGCGGCTACACCTTC.

The rearrangement joins TRBV2 to TRBJ2-7, with 8 bases identical to TRBD1. CDR1 is SNHLY, CDR2 FYNNEI, per germline. The CDR3 spans 13 residues. Trimming took 1 base from V and 7 from J; bases not matched to a gene: 3. DNA of the CDR3: TGTGCCAGCAGTGAAGTTACAGGGGGGGAGCAGTACTTC. Translation: CASSEVTGGEQYF.

This clone was seen a few times. The chain is built from TRBV4-1 and TRBJ1-2, with D uncertain. In germline, CDR1 is MGHRA, CDR2 YSYEKL. There are 11 residues in the CDR3. V shed 7 bases and J shed 7 bases, with 10 bases lying between them. CDR3 nucleotide sequence: TGCGCCAGCAACAACGGGGTTGGCTACACCTTC. This gives the protein CASNNGVGYTF.

The V call is TRBV14, the J call TRBJ2-3, with 8 positions matching TRBD2. Losses at the gene ends were 1 base for V and 0 bases for J; bases not matched to a gene: 3. The length of the CDR3 is 16 residues. The germline V gene has CDR1 SGHDN and CDR2 FVKESK. The CDR3 DNA sequence: TGTGCCAGCAGCCAAGGTGCGGGAGGTAGCACAGATACGCAGTATTTT. This codes for CASSQGAGGSTDTQYF.

The rearrangement uses TRBV3-1 (or the pseudogene TRBV3-2) and TRBJ2-5; the D gene is possibly TRBD1 (5 bases). V dropped 2 bases and J dropped 0 bases, with 7 bases sitting between them. The germline V gene encodes CDR1 LGHDT and CDR2 YNNKEL (reference sequence). This CDR3 has 14 amino acids. The CDR3, as DNA: TGTGCCAGCAGCCAATACAGGTACCAAGAGACCCAGTACTTC. This codes for CASSQYRYQETQYF.

This clone was found a few times. The chain recombines TRBV4-1 with TRBJ2-7; D is ambiguous. The V end lost 2 bases, the J end lost 5 bases, and 19 bases lay between the germline ends. Germline CDR1 and CDR2: MGHRA and YSYEKL. The CDR3 runs 16 residues. The CDR3, as DNA: TGCGCCAGCAGCCAAACTACGAGCAGCAAATTACACGAGCAGTACTTC. Its protein is CASSQTTSSKLHEQYF.

This clone was observed a single time. The chain uses TRBV6-5 and TRBJ2-1, with TRBD2 matching over 7 bases. V lost 6 bases to trimming and J lost 4 bases; unmatched junction nucleotides: 9. This CDR3 spans 15 amino acids. The germline V gene encodes CDR1 MNHEY and CDR2 SVGAGI. The CDR3 nucleotides are TGTGCCAGCAGGGCCCTGAGCGGGACTTACAATGAGCAGTTCTTC. Its translation is CASRALSGTYNEQFF.

In its sample, this clone was seen a few times. The chain is built from TRBV7-9 and TRBJ1-4; D unresolved. The germline gives CDR1 SEHNR, CDR2 FQNEAQ (reference sequence). The CDR3 spans 14 residues. With 5 bases removed from V and 4 bases from J, the gap between germline ends came to 11 bases. CDR3 coding DNA: TGTGCCAGCAGCCTGGAGGGATTTAATGAAAAACTGTTTTTT. Translating gives CASSLEGFNEKLFF.

The chain employs TRBV29-1 and TRBJ1-4, with 9 bases matching TRBD1. The junction had 6 bases not matched to a gene; V was cut back by 5 bases and J by 8 bases. The CDR3 has 13 amino acids. CDR1 and CDR2 (germline): SQVTM, ANQGSEA. CDR3 nucleotide sequence: TGCAGCGTTAGGGACAGGGTGGCCGAAAAACTGTTTTTT. Its protein product is CSVRDRVAEKLFF.

The table lists this clone with a few counts. The CDR3 DNA sequence: TGTGCCAGCAGTTACCCCGGACTAGTAGCAGATACGCAGTATTTT. Its protein is CASSYPGLVADTQYF. The chain carries TRBV6-2 or TRBV6-3 and TRBJ2-3, with TRBD2 identical over 7 bases. Germline lookup yields CDR1 MNHEY and CDR2 SVGEGT. This CDR3 has 15 residues. Trimming removed 2 bases from V and 4 bases from J; junction bases left unmatched: 6.

This clone was counted a single time. The chain joins TRBV14 to TRBJ1-1, with 8 positions matching TRBD1. V dropped 4 bases and J dropped 1; count of bases not matched to a gene: 8. CDR1 SGHDN and CDR2 FVKESK come from the germline V gene. CDR3 length: 16 amino acids. The CDR3 reads CASSLGQGFGNTEAFF. The CDR3 DNA sequence: TGTGCCAGCAGCCTCGGACAGGGCTTCGGGAACACTGAAGCTTTCTTT.

This clone was detected only a few times. The CDR3 DNA sequence: TGTGCCAGCAGCCCGGGAGGGCCGCAATCCTACAATGAGCAGTTCTTC. Its translation: CASSPGGPQSYNEQFF. The chain links TRBV5-4 to TRBJ2-1; TRBD2 agrees at 8 bases. V dropped 4 bases and J dropped 1; count of bases not matched to a gene: 7. Germline V gene lookup returns CDR1 SGHNT and CDR2 YYREEE (reference sequence). This CDR3 region has 16 residues.

The table lists this clone with a few counts. This sequence joins TRBV6-2 or TRBV6-3 and TRBJ1-1, with a possible D match to TRBD1 (5 bases). CDR1 is MNHEY and CDR2 is SVGEGT in the germline V gene. CDR3 length: 14 residues. The ends were cut back, 0 bases at V and 7 bases at J, with 12 bases in the middle. The CDR3 loop is CASSYSGRFDEAFF. CDR3 DNA sequence: TGTGCCAGCAGTTACTCGGGGCGGTTCGATGAAGCTTTCTTT.